The TCR beta chain described here comes from a study of T cells after yellow fever vaccination. One entry per CDR3 protein, called by TCRdb with MiXCR from the 5' RACE reads. The sample shows about 140,000 distinct CDR3 sequences, about 7% of them seen only once. The CDR3 contains 13 residues. Germline V gene lookup returns CDR1 DFQATT and CDR2 SNEGSKA (reference sequence). Trimming cost V 1 base and J 1 base, with 8 bases left between them. This clonotype was counted ten times or more. Sequenced material: CD4+ T cells sorted from PBMCs, taken 10 days after the yellow fever booster vaccination. This clonotype was sampled from a man aged 30-40 years who received the YFV17D yellow fever vaccine. This chain links TRBV20-1 with TRBJ2-7; D not resolved. The CDR3 protein is CSARAPVSYEQYF. For the CDR3, the DNA is TGCAGTGCTAGAGCTCCCGTTTCCTACGAGCAGTACTTC.